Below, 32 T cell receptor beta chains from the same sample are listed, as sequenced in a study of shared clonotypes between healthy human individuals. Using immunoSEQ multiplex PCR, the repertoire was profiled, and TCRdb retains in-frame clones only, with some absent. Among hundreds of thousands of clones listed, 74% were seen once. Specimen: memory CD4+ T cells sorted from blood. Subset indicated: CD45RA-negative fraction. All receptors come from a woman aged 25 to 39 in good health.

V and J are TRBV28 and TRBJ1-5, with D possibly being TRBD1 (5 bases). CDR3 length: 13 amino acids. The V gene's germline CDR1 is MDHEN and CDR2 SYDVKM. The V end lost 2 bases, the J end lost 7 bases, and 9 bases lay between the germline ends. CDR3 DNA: TGTGCCAGCAGTTTAGGAGGGGACCAGCCCCAGCATTTT. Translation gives CASSLGGDQPQHF.

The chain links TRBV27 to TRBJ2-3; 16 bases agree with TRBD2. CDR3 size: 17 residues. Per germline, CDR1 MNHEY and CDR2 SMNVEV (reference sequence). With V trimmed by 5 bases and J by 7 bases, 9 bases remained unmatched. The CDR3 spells CASSPPGLAGGRNTQYF. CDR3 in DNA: TGTGCCAGCAGTCCACCGGGACTAGCGGGAGGGAGGAATACGCAGTATTTT.

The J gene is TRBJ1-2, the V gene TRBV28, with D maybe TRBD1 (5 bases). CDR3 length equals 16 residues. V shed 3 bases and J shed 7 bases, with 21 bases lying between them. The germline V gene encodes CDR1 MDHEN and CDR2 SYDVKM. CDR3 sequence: CASSLRGTTGGRGYTF. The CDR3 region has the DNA TGTGCCAGCAGTTTGCGAGGGACGACGGGGGGTCGTGGCTACACCTTC.

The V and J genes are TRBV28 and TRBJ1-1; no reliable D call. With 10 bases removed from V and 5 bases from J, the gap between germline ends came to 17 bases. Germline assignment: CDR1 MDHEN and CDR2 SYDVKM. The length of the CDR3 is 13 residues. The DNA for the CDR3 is TGTGCCACCTGTGGGAGATGGGGTACTGAAGCTTTCTTT. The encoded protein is CATCGRWGTEAFF. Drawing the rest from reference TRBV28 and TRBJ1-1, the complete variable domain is DVKVTQSSRYLVKRTGEKVFLECVQDMDHENMFWYRQDPGLGLRLIYFSYDVKMKEKGDIPEGYSVSREKKERFSLILESASTNQTSMYLCATCGRWGTEAFFGQGTRLTVV.

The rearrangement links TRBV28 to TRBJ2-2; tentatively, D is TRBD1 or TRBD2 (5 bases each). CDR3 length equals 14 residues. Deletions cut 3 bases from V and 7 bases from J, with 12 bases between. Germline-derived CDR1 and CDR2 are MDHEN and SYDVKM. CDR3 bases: TGTGCCAGCAGTTTTCTGGGGGTTGACGGGGAGCTGTTTTTT. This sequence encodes CASSFLGVDGELFF.

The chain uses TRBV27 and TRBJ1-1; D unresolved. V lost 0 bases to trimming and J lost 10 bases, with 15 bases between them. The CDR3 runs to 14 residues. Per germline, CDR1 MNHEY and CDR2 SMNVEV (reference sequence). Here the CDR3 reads CASSLSAGREGAFF. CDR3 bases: TGTGCCAGCAGTTTATCGGCGGGAAGGGAGGGAGCTTTCTTT.

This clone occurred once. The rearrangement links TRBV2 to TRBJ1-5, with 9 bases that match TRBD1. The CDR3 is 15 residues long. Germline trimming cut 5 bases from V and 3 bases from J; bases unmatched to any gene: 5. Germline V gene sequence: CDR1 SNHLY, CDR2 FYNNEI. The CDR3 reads CASSTQGANNQPQHF. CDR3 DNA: TGTGCCAGCAGTACACAGGGGGCTAACAATCAGCCCCAGCATTTT.

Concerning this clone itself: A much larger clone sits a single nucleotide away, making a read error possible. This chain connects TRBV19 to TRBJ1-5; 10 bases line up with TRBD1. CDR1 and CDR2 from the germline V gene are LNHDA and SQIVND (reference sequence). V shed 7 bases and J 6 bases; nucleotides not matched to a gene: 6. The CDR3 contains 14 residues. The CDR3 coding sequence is TGTGCCAGTACCCGGGACAGGGGAGGTCAGCCCCAGCATTTT. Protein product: CASTRDRGGQPQHF.

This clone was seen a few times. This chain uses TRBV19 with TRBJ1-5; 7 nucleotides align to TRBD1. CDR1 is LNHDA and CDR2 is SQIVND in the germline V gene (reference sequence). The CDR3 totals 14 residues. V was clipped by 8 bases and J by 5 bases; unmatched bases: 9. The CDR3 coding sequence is TGTGCCAGTGGTAAAGGCAGGGGGGATCAGCCCCAGCATTTT. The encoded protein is CASGKGRGDQPQHF.

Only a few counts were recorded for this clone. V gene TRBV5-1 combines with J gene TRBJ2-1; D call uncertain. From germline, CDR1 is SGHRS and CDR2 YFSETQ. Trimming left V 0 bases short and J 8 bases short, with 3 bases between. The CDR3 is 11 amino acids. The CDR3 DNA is TGCGCCAGCAGCTTGGAGGATGAGCAGTTCTTC. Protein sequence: CASSLEDEQFF.

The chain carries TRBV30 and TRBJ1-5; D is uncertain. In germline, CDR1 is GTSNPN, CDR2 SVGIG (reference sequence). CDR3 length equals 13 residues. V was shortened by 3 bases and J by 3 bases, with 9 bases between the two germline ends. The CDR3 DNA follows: TGTGCCTGGAGCCAGGATCACAATCAGCCCCAGCATTTT. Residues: CAWSQDHNQPQHF.

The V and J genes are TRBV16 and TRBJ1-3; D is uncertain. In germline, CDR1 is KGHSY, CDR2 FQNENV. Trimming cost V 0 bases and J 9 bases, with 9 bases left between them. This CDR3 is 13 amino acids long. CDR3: CASSQSSSTTIYF. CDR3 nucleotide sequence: TGTGCCAGCAGCCAATCCAGCTCGACCACCATATATTTT.

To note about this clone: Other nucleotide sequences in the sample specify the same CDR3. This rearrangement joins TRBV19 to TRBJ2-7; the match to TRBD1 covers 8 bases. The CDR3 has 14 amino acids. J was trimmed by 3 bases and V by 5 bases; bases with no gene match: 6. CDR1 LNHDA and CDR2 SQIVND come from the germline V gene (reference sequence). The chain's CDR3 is CASSPGTGLYEQYF. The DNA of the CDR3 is TGTGCCAGTAGTCCCGGGACAGGCCTCTACGAGCAGTACTTC.

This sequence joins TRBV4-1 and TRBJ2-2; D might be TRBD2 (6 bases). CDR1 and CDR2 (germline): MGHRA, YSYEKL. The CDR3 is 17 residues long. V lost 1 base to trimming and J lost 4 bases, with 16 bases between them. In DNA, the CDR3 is TGCGCCAGCAGCCAAGGTCCGGGAGTGTCTGGCACCGGGGAGCTGTTTTTT. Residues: CASSQGPGVSGTGELFF.

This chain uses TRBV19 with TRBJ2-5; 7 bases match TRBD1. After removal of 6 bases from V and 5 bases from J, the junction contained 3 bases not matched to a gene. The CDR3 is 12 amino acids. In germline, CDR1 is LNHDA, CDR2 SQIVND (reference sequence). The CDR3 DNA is TGTGCCAGTAGACAGGGGATGGAGACCCAGTACTTC. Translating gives CASRQGMETQYF. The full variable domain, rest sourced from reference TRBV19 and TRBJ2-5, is DGGITQSPKYLFRKEGQNVTLSCEQNLNHDAMYWYRQDPGQGLRLIYYSQIVNDFQKGDIAEGYSVSREKKESFPLTVTSAQKNPTAFYLCASRQGMETQYFGPGTRLLVL.

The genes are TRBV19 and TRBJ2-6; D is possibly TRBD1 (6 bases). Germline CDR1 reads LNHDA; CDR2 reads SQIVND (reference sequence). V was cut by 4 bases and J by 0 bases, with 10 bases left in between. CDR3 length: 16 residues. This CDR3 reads CASSTRQASGANVLTF. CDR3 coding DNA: TGTGCCAGTAGTACCCGACAGGCCTCTGGGGCCAACGTCCTGACTTTC.

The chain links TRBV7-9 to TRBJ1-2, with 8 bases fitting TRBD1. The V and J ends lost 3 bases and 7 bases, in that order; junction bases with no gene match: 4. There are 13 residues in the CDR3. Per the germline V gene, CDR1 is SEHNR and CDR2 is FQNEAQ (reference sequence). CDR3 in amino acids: CASSFTGQGGYTF. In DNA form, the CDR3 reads TGTGCCAGCAGCTTCACCGGACAGGGTGGCTACACCTTC.

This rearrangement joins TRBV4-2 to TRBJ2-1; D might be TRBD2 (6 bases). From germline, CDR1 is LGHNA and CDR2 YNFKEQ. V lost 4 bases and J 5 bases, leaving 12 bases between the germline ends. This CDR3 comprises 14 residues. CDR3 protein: CASSPTDYHNEQFF. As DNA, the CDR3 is TGTGCCAGCAGCCCCACGGACTACCACAATGAGCAGTTCTTC.

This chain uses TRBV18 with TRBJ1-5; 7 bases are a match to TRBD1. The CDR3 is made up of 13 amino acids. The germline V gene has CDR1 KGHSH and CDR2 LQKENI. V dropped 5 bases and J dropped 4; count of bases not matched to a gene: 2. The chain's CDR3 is CASSGDRNQPQHF. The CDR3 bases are TGTGCCAGCTCAGGGGACAGAAATCAGCCCCAGCATTTT.

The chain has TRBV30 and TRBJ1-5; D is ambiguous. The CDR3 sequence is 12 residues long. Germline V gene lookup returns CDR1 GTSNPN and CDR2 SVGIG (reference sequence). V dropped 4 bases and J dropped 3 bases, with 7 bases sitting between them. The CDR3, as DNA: TGTGCCTGGACCGTGAACAATCAGCCCCAGCATTTT. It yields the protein CAWTVNNQPQHF.

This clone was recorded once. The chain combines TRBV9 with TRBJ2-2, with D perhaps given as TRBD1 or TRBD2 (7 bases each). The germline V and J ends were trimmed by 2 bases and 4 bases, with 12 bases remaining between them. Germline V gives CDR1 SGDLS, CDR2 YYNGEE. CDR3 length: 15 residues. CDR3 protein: CASSVGQRGTGELFF. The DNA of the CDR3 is TGTGCCAGCAGCGTGGGACAGCGGGGCACCGGGGAGCTGTTTTTT.

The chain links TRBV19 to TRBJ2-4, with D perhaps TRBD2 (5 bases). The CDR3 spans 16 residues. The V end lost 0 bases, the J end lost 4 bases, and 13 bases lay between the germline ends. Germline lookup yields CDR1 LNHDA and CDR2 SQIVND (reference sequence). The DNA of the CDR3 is TGTGCCAGTAGTATAGATTTGAGACTAAGAAAAAACATTCAGTACTTC. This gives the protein CASSIDLRLRKNIQYF.

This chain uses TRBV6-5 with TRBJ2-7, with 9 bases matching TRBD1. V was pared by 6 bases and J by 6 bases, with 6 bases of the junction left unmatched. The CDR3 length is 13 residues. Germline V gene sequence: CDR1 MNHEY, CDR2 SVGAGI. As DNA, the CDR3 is TGTGCCAGCAGAATGGACAGGGGCCTCGAGCAGTACTTC. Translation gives CASRMDRGLEQYF.

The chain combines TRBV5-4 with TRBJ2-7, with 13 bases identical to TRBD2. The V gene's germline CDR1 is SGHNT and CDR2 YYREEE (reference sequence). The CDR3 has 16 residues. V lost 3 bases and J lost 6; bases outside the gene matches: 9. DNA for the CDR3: TGTGCCAGCAGCTCCGGGGGGGGACTAGCGGGACTCGAGCAGTACTTC. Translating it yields CASSSGGGLAGLEQYF.

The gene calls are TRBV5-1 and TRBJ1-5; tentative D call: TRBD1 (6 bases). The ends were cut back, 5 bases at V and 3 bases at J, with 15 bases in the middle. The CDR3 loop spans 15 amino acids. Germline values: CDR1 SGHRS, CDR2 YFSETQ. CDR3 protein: CASSPTGLYNQPQHF. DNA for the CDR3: TGCGCCAGCAGTCCTACAGGGCTCTACAATCAGCCCCAGCATTTT.

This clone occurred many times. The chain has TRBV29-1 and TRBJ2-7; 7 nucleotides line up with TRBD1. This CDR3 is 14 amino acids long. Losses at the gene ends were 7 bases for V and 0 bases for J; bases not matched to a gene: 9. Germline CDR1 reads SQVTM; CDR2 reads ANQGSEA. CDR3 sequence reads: CSARDRINSYEQYF. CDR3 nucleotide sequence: TGCAGCGCAAGGGACAGAATAAACTCCTACGAGCAGTACTTC.

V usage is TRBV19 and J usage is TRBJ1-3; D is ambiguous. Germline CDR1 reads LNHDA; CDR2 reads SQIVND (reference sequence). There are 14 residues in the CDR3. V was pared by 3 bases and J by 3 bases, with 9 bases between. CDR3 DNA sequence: TGTGCCAGTAGTATTAGGACCGATGGAAACACCATATATTTT. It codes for CASSIRTDGNTIYF.

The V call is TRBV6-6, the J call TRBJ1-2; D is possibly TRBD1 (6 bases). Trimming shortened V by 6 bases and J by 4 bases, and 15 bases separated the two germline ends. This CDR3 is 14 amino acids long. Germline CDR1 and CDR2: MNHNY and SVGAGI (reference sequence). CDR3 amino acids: CASRPGQNTYGYTF. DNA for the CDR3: TGTGCCAGCAGACCCGGACAGAATACCTATGGCTACACCTTC.

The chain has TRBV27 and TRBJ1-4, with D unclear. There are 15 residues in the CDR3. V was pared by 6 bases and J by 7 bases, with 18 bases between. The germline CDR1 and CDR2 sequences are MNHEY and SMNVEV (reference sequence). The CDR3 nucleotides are TGTGCCAGCAGACCGAGACGGAGCCTTAGTGAAAAACTGTTTTTT. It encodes CASRPRRSLSEKLFF.

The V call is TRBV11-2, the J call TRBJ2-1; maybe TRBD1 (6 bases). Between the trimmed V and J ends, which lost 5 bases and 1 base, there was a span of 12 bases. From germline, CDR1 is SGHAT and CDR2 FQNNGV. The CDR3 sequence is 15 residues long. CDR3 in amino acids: CASSLRTASYNEQFF. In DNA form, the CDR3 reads TGTGCCAGCAGCCTCCGGACAGCGTCCTACAATGAGCAGTTCTTC.

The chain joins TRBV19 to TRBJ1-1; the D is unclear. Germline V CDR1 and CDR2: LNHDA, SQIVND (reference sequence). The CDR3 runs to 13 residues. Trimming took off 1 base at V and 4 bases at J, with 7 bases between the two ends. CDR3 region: CASSIAGFTEAFF. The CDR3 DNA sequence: TGTGCCAGTAGTATAGCCGGATTCACTGAAGCTTTCTTT.

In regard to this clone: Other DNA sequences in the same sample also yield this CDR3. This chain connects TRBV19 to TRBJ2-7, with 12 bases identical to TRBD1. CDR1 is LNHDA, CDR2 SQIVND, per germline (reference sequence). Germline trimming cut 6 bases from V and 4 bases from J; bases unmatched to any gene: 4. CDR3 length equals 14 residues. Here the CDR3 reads CASSPGQGAYEQYF. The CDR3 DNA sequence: TGTGCCAGTAGCCCGGGACAGGGGGCTTACGAGCAGTACTTC. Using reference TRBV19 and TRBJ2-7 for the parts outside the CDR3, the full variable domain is DGGITQSPKYLFRKEGQNVTLSCEQNLNHDAMYWYRQDPGQGLRLIYYSQIVNDFQKGDIAEGYSVSREKKESFPLTVTSAQKNPTAFYLCASSPGQGAYEQYFGPGTRLTVT.